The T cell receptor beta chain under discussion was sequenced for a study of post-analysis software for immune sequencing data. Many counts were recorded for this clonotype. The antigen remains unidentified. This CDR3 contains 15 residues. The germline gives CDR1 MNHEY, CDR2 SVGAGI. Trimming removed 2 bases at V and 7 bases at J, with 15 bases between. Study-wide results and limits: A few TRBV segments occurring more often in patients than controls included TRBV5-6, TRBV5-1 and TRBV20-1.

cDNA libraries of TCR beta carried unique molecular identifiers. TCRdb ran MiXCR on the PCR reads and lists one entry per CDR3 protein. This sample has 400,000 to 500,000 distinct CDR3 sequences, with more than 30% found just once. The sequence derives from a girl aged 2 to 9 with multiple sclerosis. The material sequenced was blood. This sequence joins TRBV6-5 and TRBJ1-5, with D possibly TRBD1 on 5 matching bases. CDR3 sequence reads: CASSYRTPLGQPQHF. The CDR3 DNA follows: TGTGCCAGCAGTTACCGGACACCTCTAGGGCAGCCCCAGCATTTT.